This record looks at one T cell receptor (beta chain) sequence and its context. This entry belongs to a study of shared clonotypes between healthy human individuals. Positive CCR7 selection of CD45RO-negative cells yielded the naive CD8 cells, and terminally differentiated effector memory CD45RA+ cells were excluded. V lost 0 bases to trimming and J lost 0 bases, with 9 bases between them. The CDR3 extends over 15 amino acids. CDR1 is SGHNT, CDR2 YYREEE, per germline (reference sequence). The genomic DNA of each subset was split evenly across several immunoSEQ plates. This table comes from immunoSEQ multiplex PCR, and its TCRdb copy is limited to in-frame clones, with some not included. This repertoire shows about 2.2 million clones, approximately 94% found once; its top ten account for under 2%.

The receptor's source is a young man in good health. Some clones in this sample may be carry-over from other donors' samples. The sequencing sample was made of naive CD8+ T cells from PBMCs. This chain joins TRBV5-4 and TRBJ1-1; the D is unclear. This CDR3 reads CASSLASVVNTEAFF. CDR3 in DNA: TGTGCCAGCAGCTTGGCGTCAGTAGTGAACACTGAAGCTTTCTTT.